This TCR beta chain was recovered during a study of cytomegalovirus exposure and HLA in healthy donors. This clone was seen more than once but under ten times. Its antigen remains unidentified. The PCR had 60 Vbeta and 13 Jbeta primers. TCRdb's table, derived via immunoSEQ multiplex PCR, lists solely in-frame clones and lacks some. The sample lists about 180,000 clones; roughly 83% were seen once. Findings of the study overall: A later analysis revealed that TCR association rates differed between HLA loci, peaking at DRB1 and bottoming out at HLA-C. Investigators reported fewer than 200 TCR beta chains as tied to cytomegalovirus.

The germline gives CDR1 MNHNY, CDR2 SVGAGI (reference sequence). V lost 2 bases and J lost 2, with 7 bases in between. CDR3 length: 15 residues. V is TRBV6-6 and J is TRBJ2-6; a weak D match, TRBD2 (5 bases). Sequencing used PBMCs. The receptor's source is a man aged 30 to 39 in good health and CMV-seronegative. CDR3 sequence reads: CASSYEGTGANVLTF. CDR3 sequence (DNA): TGTGCCAGCAGTTACGAGGGCACTGGGGCCAACGTCCTGACTTTC.